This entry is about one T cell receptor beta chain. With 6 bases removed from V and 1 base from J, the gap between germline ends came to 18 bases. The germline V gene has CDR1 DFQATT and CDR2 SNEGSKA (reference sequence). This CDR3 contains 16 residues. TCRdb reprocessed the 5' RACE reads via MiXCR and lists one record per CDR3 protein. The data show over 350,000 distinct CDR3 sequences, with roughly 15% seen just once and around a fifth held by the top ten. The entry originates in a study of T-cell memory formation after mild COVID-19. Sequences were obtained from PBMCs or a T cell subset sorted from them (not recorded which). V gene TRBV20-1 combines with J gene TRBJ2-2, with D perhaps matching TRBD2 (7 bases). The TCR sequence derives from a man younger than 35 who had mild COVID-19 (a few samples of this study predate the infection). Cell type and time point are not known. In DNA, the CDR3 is TGCAGTGCCCCGAGGGGGGGGGCTCGGAACACCGGGGAGCTGTTTTTT. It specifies CSAPRGGARNTGELFF.